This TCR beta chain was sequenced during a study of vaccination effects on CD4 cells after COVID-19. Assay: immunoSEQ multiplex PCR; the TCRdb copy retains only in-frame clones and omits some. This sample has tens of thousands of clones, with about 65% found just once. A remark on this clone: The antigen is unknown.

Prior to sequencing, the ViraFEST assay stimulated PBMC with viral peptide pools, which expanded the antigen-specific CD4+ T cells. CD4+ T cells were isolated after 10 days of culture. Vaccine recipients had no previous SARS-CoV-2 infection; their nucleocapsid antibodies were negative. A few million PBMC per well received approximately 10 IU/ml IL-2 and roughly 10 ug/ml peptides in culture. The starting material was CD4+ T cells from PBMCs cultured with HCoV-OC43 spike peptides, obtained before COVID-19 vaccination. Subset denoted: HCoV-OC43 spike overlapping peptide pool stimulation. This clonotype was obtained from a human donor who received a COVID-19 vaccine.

In DNA, the CDR3 is TGTGCCAGTATCCCTGACAGGACTCATAGCAATCAGCCCCAGCATTTT. Translation gives CASIPDRTHSNQPQHF. The J gene is TRBJ1-5, the V gene TRBV19; the D gene is possibly TRBD1 (6 bases). Trimming pared 7 bases from V and 0 bases from J, leaving 16 bases between. The CDR3 totals 16 residues. Germline lookup yields CDR1 LNHDA and CDR2 SQIVND (reference sequence).